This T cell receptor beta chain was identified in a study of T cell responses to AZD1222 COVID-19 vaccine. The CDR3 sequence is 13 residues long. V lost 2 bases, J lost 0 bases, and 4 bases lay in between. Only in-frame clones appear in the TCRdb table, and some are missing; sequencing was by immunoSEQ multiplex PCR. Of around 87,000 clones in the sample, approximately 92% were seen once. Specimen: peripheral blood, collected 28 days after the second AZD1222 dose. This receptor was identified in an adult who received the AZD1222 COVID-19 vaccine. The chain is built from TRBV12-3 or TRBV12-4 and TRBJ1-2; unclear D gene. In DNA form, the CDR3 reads TGTGCCAGCAGTTTAAGGGCTAACTATGGCTACACCTTC. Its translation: CASSLRANYGYTF.